Presented here are 7 T cell receptor beta chains from one specimen sequenced in a study of blood T cell repertoires in COVID-19. Assay: immunoSEQ multiplex PCR; the TCRdb copy retains only in-frame clones and omits some. Of about 250,000 clones listed, 75% to 85% are singletons. Specimen: peripheral blood. These receptors were taken from a man aged 50-59 years with active or convalescent COVID-19.

V is TRBV9 and J is TRBJ2-2; the match to TRBD2 covers 12 bases. The CDR3 spans 16 residues. CDR1 is SGDLS and CDR2 is YYNGEE in the germline V gene. V lost 0 bases to trimming and J lost 5 bases; unmatched junction nucleotides: 2. CDR3 residues: CASSVETSGRTGELFF. The CDR3 DNA sequence: TGTGCCAGCAGCGTAGAGACTAGCGGGAGAACCGGGGAGCTGTTTTTT.

V usage is TRBV12-5 and J usage is TRBJ1-1; weak D call: TRBD1 (6 bases). This CDR3 has 13 amino acids. Germline CDR1 reads LGHNT; CDR2 reads FRNRAP. V was pared by 0 bases and J by 9 bases, with 11 bases between. The CDR3 spells CASGLVGGAKAFF. DNA for the CDR3: TGTGCTAGTGGTTTGGTAGGGGGGGCGAAAGCTTTCTTT.

This clone has only a few counts. The CDR3 is CATSDSKTGIYEQYF. The DNA for the CDR3 is TGTGCCACCAGCGACTCTAAAACAGGGATCTACGAGCAGTACTTC. The chain employs TRBV15 and TRBJ2-7; maybe TRBD1 (6 bases). The V end lost 5 bases, the J end lost 3 bases, and 17 bases lay between the germline ends. Germline V gene sequence: CDR1 LNHNV, CDR2 YYDKDF (reference sequence). The CDR3 sequence is 15 residues long.

The chain is built from TRBV12-5 and TRBJ2-3; the match to TRBD1 covers 9 bases. There are 13 residues in the CDR3. CDR1 and CDR2 from the germline V gene are LGHNT and FRNRAP. V dropped 9 bases and J dropped 4; count of bases not matched to a gene: 5. CDR3 loop: CASGDRDPDTQYF. The CDR3 coding sequence is TGTGCTAGCGGGGACAGGGACCCAGATACGCAGTATTTT.

The V and J genes are TRBV12-5 and TRBJ2-5; D ambiguous. The CDR3 is 11 amino acids. Germline CDR1 reads LGHNT; CDR2 reads FRNRAP. V lost 8 bases to trimming and J lost 0 bases, with 4 bases between them. CDR3 in amino acids: CASRDQETQYF. The CDR3, as DNA: TGTGCTAGTAGAGACCAAGAGACCCAGTACTTC. Variable domain in full (rest from reference TRBV12-5 and TRBJ2-5): DARVTQTPRHKVTEMGQEVTMRCQPILGHNTVFWYRQTMMQGLELLAYFRNRAPLDDSGMPKDRFSAEMPDATLATLKIQPSEPRDSAVYFCASRDQETQYFGPGTRLLVL.

V and J are TRBV6-2 or TRBV6-3 and TRBJ2-7; tentatively, D is TRBD2 (5 bases). The CDR3 spans 17 residues. V was shortened by 0 bases and J by 0 bases, with 15 bases between the two germline ends. Germline loops: CDR1 MNHEY, CDR2 SVGEGT. CDR3 DNA sequence: TGTGCCAGCAGTTACTCGAGGGTTGGGAGAAGCTCCTACGAGCAGTACTTC. Amino acid sequence: CASSYSRVGRSSYEQYF.

This clone has only a few counts. The chain uses TRBV4-1 and TRBJ2-1, with 10 bases lining up with TRBD2. CDR1 is MGHRA, CDR2 YSYEKL, per germline. This CDR3 is built from 16 residues. The V segment lost 2 bases and the J segment 3 bases; nucleotides outside the gene matches: 4. The CDR3 protein is CASSQPSGGRYNEQFF. The CDR3 bases are TGCGCCAGCAGCCAACCTAGCGGGGGCCGCTACAATGAGCAGTTCTTC.